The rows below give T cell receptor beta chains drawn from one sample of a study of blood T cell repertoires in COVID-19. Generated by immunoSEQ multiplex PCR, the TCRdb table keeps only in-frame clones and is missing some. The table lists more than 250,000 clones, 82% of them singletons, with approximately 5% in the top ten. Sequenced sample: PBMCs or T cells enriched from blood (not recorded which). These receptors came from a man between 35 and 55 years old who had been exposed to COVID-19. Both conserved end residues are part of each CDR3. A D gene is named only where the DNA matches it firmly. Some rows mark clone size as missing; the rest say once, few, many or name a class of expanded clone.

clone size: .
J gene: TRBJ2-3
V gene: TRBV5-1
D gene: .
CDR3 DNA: TGCGCCAGCAGTGGCGGCCTTGCATGGGATACGCAGTATTTT
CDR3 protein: CASSGGLAWDTQYF

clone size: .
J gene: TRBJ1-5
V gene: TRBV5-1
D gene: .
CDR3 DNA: TGCGCCAGCAGCTTCGACAGAAATCAGCCCCAGCATTTT
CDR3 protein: CASSFDRNQPQHF

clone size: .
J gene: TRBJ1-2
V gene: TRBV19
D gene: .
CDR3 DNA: TGTGCCAGCGGGGGTAGGGGCTATGGCTACACCTTC
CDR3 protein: CASGGRGYGYTF

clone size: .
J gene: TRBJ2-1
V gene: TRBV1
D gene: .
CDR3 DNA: TGCACCAGCAGTCGAAAGCGGGATGGGGCCTACAATGAGCAGTTCTTC
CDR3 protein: CTSSRKRDGAYNEQFF

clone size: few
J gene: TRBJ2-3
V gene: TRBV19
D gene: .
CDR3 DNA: TGTGCCAGTAGCCCGGGGGAATCAAAGGCGGGAATTTTCGATACGCAGTATTTT
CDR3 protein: CASSPGESKAGIFDTQYF

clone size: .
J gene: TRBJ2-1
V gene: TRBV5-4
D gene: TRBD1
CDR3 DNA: TGTGCCAGCAGCACCCGGACAGGGGGTTACGAGCAGTTCTTC
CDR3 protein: CASSTRTGGYEQFF

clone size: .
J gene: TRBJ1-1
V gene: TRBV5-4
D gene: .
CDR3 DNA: TGTGCCAGCAGCTTGGCCGGGTACAGGGAGGGTACTGAAGCTTTCTTT
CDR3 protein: CASSLAGYREGTEAFF

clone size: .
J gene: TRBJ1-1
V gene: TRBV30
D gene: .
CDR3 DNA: TGTGCCTGGAGTGTAGCTGCAGGGGCGGCTGAAGCTTTCTTT
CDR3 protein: CAWSVAAGAAEAFF

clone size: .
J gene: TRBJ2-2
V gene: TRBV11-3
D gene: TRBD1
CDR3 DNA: TGTGCCAGCAGCCTCATGGGGGGACAGGCAGTCGGGGAGCTGTTTTTT
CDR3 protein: CASSLMGGQAVGELFF

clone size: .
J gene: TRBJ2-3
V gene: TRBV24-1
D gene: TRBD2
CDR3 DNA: TGTGCCACCAGTGATGCGGGAGGGCCAGATACGCAGTATTTT
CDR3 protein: CATSDAGGPDTQYF

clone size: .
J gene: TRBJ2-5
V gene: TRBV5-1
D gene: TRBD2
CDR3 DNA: TGCGCCAGCAGTGCTAGCGGGATCGAGACCCAGTACTTC
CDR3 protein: CASSASGIETQYF

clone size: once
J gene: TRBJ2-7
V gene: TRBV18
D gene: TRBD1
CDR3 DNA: TGTGCCAGCTCAGCAACGGGACAGGGCTACGAGCAGTACTTC
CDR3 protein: CASSATGQGYEQYF

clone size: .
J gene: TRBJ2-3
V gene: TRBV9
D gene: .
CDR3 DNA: TGTGCCAGCAGCGCGGACTGGACCACAGATACGCAGTATTTT
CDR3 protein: CASSADWTTDTQYF

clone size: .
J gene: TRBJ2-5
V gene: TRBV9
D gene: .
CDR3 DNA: TGTGCCAGCAGCACAAAATCGGGGGAGACCCAGTACTTC
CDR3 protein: CASSTKSGETQYF

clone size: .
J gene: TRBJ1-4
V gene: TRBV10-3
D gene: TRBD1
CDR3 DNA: TGTGCCACCCAGGGGGGTAATGAAAAACTGTTTTTT
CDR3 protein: CATQGGNEKLFF

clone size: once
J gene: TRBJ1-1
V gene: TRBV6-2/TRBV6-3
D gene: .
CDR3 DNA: TGTGCCAGCAGTTACTCGAGAGCAGGGGTGAACACTGAAGCTTTCTTT
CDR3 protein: CASSYSRAGVNTEAFF

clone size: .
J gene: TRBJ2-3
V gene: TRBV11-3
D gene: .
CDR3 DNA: TGTGCCAGCAGCTTAGAGGACACATATACGCAGTATTTT
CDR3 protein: CASSLEDTYTQYF

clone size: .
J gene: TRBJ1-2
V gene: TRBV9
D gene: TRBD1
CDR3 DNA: TGTGCCAGCAGCCGAACAGAAACAGGGGCCCTCTATGGCTACACCTTC
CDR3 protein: CASSRTETGALYGYTF

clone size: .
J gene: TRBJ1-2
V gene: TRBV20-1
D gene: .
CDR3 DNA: TGCAGTGCTAGTAAGGGGTTGGAGGGCTACACCTTC
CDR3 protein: CSASKGLEGYTF

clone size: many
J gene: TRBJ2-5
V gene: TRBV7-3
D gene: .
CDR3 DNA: TGTGCCAGCAGCTTAACCCCCCCCGTGCAAGGAGGGACCCAGTACTTC
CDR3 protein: CASSLTPPVQGGTQYF